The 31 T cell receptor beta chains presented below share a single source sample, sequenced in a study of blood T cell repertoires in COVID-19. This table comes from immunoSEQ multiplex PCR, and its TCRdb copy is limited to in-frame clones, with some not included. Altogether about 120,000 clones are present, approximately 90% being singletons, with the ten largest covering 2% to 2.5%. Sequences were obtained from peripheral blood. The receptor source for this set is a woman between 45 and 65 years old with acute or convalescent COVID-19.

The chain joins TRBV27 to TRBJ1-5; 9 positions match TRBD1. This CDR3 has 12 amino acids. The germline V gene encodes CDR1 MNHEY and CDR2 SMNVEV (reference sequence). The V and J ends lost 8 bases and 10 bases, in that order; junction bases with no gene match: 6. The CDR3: CASRDRDNPQHF. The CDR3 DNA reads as TGTGCCAGCCGGGACAGGGACAACCCCCAGCATTTT.

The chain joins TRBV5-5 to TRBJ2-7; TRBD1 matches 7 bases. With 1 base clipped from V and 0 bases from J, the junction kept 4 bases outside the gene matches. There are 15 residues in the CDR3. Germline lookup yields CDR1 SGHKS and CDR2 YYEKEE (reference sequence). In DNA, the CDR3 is TGTGCCAGCAGCTTGTCCGGGACAGCCTCCTACGAGCAGTACTTC. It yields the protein CASSLSGTASYEQYF.

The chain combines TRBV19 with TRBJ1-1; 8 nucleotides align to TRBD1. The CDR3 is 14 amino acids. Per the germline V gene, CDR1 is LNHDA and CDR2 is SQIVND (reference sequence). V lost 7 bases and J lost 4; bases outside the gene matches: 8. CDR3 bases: TGTGCCAGTACTTACAGGGGGAGGGGCACTGAAGCTTTCTTT. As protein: CASTYRGRGTEAFF.

CDR3 sequence (DNA): TGCAGTGCTAGATCGGAGACTGAAGCTTTCTTT. It is translated as CSARSETEAFF. The chain uses TRBV20-1 and TRBJ1-1; the D is unclear. Germline CDR1 DFQATT, CDR2 SNEGSKA (reference sequence). This CDR3 contains 11 residues. The V and J ends lost 2 bases and 5 bases respectively, with 6 bases between them.

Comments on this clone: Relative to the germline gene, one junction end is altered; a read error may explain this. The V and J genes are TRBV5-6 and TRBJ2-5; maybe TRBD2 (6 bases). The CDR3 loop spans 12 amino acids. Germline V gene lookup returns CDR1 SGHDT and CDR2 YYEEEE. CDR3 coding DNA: TGTGCCAGCAGCTTCTGGCCGGGACTCCCGCACTTC. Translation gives CASSFWPGLPHF.

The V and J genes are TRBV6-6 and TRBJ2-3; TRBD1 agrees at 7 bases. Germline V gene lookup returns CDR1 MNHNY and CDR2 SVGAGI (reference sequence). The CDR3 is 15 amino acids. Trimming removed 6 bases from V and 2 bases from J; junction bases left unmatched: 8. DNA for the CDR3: TGTGCCAGCAGAAGCCGGGACAGCTACACAGATACGCAGTATTTT. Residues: CASRSRDSYTDTQYF.

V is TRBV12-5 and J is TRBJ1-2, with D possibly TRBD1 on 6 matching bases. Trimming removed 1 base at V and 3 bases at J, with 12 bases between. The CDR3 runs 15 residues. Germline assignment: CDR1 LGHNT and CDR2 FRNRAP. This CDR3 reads CASGLAAGVDYGYTF. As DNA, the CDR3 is TGTGCTAGTGGTTTGGCCGCAGGGGTGGACTATGGCTACACCTTC. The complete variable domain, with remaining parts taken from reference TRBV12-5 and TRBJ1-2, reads DARVTQTPRHKVTEMGQEVTMRCQPILGHNTVFWYRQTMMQGLELLAYFRNRAPLDDSGMPKDRFSAEMPDATLATLKIQPSEPRDSAVYFCASGLAAGVDYGYTFGSGTRLTVV.

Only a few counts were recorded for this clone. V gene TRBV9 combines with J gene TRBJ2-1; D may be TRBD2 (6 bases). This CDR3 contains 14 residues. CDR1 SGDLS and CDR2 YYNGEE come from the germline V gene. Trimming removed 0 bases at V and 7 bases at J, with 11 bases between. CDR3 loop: CASSVEFAGNEQFF. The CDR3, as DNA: TGTGCCAGCAGCGTAGAGTTTGCGGGAAATGAGCAGTTCTTC.

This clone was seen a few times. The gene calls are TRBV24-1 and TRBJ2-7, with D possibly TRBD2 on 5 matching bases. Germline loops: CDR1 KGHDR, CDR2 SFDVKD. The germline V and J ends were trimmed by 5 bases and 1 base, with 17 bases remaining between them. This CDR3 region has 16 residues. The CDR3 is CATSGGAGEGSYEQYF. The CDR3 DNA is TGTGCCACCAGTGGGGGAGCTGGGGAAGGGTCCTACGAGCAGTACTTC.

This chain's CDR3 is CATSDSRGTRRNQPQHF. The CDR3 coding sequence is TGTGCCACCAGTGACTCCAGGGGCACGCGGCGCAATCAGCCCCAGCATTTT. This rearrangement joins TRBV24-1 to TRBJ1-5; D possibly corresponds to TRBD1 (6 bases). V gave up 4 bases and J gave up 2 bases, with 17 bases separating them. The CDR3 loop spans 17 amino acids. Per germline, CDR1 KGHDR and CDR2 SFDVKD.

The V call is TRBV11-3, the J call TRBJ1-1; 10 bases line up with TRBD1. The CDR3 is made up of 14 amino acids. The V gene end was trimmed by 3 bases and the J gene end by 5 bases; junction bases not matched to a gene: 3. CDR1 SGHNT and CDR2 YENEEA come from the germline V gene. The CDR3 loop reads CASSLDRGATEAFF. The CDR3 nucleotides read TGTGCCAGCAGCTTGGACAGGGGGGCGACTGAAGCTTTCTTT.

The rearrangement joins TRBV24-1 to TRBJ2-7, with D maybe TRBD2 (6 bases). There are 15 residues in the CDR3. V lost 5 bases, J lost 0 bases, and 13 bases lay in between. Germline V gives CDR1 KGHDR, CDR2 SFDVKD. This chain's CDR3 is CATSARDSSSYEQYF. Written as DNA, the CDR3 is TGTGCCACCAGTGCCCGGGACTCCAGCTCCTACGAGCAGTACTTC.

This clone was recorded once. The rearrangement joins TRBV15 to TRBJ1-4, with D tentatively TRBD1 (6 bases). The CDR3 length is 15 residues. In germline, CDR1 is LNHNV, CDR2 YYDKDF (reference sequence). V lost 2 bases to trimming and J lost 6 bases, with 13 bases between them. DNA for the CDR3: TGTGCCACCAGCAGATCCGGGACAAACTATGAAAAACTGTTTTTT. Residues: CATSRSGTNYEKLFF.

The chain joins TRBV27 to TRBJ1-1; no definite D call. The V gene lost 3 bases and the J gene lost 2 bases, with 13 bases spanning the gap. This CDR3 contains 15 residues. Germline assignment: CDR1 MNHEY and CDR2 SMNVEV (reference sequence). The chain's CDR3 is CASSFAGRTNTEAFF. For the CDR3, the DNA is TGTGCCAGCAGTTTCGCGGGCAGAACCAACACTGAAGCTTTCTTT.

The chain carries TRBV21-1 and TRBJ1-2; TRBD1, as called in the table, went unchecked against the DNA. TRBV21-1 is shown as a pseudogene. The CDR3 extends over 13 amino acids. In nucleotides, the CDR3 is TGTGCCAGCAGCAGTTACAGCTACTATGGCTACACCTTC. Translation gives CASSSYSYYGYTF.

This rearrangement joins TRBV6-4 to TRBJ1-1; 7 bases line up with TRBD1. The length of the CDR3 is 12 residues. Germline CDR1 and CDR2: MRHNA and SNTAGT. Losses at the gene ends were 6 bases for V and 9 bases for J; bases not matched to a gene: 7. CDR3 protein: CASSDRQGQAFF. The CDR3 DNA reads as TGTGCCAGCAGCGATAGACAGGGACAAGCTTTCTTT.

CDR3 amino acids: CATSRDAGYTVEQYF. The CDR3 DNA is TGTGCCACCAGCAGAGATGCAGGCTACACCGTCGAGCAGTACTTC. This chain links TRBV15 with TRBJ2-7; D is unresolved. The germline V gene has CDR1 LNHNV and CDR2 YYDKDF (reference sequence). The CDR3 is 15 residues long. Trimming removed 0 bases from V and 6 bases from J, with 15 bases in between.

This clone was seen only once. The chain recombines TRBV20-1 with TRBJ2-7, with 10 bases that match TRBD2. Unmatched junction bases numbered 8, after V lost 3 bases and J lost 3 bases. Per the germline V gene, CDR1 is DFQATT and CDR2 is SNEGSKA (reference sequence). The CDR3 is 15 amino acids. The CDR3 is CSASPPSGGNYEQYF. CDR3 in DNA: TGCAGTGCTAGTCCCCCTAGCGGGGGAAACTACGAGCAGTACTTC.

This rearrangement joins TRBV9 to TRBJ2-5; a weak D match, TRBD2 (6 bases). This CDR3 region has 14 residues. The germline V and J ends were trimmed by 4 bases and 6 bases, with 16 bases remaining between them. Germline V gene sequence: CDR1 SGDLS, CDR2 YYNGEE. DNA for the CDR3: TGTGCCAGCAGCCCGACCGGGACTTTGCAGACCCAGTACTTC. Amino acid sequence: CASSPTGTLQTQYF.

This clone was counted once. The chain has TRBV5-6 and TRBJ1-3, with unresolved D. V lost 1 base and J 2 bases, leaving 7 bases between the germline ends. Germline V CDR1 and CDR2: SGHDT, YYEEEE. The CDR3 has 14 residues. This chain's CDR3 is CASSLRGAGNTIYF. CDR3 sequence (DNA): TGTGCCAGCAGCTTGCGGGGTGCTGGAAACACCATATATTTT.

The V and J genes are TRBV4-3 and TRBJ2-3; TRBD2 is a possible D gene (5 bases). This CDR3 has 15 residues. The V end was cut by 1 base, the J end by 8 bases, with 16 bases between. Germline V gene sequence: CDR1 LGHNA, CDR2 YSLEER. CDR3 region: CASSQGLPPLGTQYF. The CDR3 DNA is TGCGCCAGCAGCCAAGGACTACCTCCGTTGGGTACGCAGTATTTT.

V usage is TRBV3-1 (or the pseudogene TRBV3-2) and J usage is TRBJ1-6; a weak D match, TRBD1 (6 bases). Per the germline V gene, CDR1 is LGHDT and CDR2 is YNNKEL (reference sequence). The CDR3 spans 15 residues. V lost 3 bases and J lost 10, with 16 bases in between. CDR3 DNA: TGTGCCAGCAGCCAGGCAGGGGAACGGAGGTCACCCCTCCACTTT. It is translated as CASSQAGERRSPLHF.

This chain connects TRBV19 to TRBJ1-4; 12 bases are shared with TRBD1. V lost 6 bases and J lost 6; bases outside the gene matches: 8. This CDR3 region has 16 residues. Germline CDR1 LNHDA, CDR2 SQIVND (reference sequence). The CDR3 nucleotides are TGTGCCAGTAGCCCCGGGACAGGGGGCAGCCATGAAAAACTGTTTTTT. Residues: CASSPGTGGSHEKLFF.

CDR3 nucleotide sequence: TGTGCCAGCAGCCCCCGTGGTTCCAGTGACTACGAGCAGTACTTC. As protein: CASSPRGSSDYEQYF. V gene TRBV7-2 combines with J gene TRBJ2-7; D gene ambiguous. Trimming pared 5 bases from V and 3 bases from J, leaving 17 bases between. Germline V gives CDR1 SGHTA, CDR2 FQGNSA. This CDR3 region has 15 residues.

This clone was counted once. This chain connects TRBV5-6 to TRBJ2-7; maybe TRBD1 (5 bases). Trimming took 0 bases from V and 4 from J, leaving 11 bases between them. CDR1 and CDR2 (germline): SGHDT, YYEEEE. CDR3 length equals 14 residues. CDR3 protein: CASSLGQGRYEQYF. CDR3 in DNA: TGTGCCAGCAGCTTGGGGCAGGGCAGGTACGAGCAGTACTTC.

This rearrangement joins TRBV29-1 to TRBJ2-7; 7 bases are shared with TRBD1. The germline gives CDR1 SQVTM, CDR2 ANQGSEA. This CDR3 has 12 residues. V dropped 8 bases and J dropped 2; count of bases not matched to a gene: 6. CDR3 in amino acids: CSPRGQTYEQYF. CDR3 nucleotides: TGCAGCCCGAGGGGACAGACCTACGAGCAGTACTTC.

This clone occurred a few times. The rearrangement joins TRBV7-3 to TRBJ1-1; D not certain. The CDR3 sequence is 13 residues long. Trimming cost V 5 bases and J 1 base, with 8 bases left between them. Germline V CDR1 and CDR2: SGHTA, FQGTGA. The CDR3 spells CASSPQPNTEAFF. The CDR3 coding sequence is TGTGCCAGCAGCCCACAGCCGAACACTGAAGCTTTCTTT.

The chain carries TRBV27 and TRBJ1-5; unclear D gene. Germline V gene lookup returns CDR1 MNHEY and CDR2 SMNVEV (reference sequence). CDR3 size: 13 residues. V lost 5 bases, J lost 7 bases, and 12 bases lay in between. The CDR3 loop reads CASSPTTGQPQHF. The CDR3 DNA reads TGTGCCAGCAGTCCAACAACGGGGCAGCCCCAGCATTTT.

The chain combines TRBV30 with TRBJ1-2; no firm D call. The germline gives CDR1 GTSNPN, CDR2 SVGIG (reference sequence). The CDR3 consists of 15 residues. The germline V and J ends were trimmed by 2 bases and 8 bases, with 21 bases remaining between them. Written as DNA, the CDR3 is TGTGCCTGGAGTCTAGCGGGAAGGGTCACTCGGGGCTACACCTTC. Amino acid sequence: CAWSLAGRVTRGYTF.

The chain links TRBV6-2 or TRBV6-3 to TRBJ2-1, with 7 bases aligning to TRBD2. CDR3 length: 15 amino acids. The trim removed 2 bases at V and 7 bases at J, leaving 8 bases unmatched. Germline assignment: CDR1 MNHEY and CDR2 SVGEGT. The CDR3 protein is CASSYQVVGGNEQFF. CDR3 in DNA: TGTGCCAGCAGTTACCAGGTGGTGGGGGGGAATGAGCAGTTCTTC.

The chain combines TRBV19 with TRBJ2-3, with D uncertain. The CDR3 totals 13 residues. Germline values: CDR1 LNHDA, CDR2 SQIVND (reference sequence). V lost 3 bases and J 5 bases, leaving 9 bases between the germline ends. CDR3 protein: CASSIEVQDTQYF. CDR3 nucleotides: TGTGCCAGTAGTATTGAGGTCCAAGATACGCAGTATTTT.